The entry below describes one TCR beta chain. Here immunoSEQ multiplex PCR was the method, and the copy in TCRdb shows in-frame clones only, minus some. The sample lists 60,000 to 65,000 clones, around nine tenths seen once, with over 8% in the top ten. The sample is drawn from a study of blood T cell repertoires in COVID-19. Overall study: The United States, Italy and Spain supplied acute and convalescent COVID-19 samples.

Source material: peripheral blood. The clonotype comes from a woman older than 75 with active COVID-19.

The CDR3 reads CASSSDRAYNEQFF. Written as DNA, the CDR3 is TGCGCCAGCAGCTCGGACAGGGCGTACAATGAGCAGTTCTTC. This sequence joins TRBV5-1 and TRBJ2-1, with TRBD1 identical over 8 bases. CDR3 length equals 14 residues. V lost 3 bases and J lost 4; bases outside the gene matches: 3. Germline CDR1 reads SGHRS; CDR2 reads YFSETQ.